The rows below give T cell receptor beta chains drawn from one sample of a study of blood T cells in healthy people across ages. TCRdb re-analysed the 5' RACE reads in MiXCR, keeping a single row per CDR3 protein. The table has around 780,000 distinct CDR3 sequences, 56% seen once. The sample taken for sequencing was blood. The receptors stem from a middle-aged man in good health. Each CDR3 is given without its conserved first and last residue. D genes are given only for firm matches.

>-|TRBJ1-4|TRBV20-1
SAEPPTEGGEKLF
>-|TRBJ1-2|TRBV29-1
SVEGNTNYGYT
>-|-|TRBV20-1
SATEGGETQY
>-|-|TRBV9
AFSDLPYEQY
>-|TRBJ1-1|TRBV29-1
SVEQTAGGEAF
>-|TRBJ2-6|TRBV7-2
ASSLLPRNVLT
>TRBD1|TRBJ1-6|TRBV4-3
ASSQEGQPSPLH
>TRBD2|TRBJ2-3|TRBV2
ASSTPAGSTDTQY
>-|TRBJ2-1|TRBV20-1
SARVPDNNEQF
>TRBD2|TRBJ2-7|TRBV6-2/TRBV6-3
ASRKNSGRPYEQY
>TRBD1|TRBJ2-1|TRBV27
ASRRAGGVPADTEQF
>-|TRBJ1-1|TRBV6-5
ASSSQPAQNTEAF
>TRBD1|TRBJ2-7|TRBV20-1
GGTGGPSYEQY
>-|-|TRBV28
ASGGIQVETQY
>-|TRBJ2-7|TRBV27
ASSPLFSGVISYEQY
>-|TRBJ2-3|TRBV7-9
ASSLPGLLSTDTQY
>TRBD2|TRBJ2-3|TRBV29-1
SVETSGGDTQY
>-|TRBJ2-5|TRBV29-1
SVSPRASEEETQY
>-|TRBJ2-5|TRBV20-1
SAKASSGLQETQY
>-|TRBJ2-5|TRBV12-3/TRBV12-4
ASMEGRGTQY
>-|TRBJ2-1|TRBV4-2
ASSQVAGTYNEQF
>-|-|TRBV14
ASSQVTGEGEQY
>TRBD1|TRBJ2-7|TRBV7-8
ASSAEPGQGSYEQY
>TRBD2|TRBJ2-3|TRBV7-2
ASSDGTKYTDTQY
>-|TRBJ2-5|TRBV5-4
ASSFLVSLQETQY
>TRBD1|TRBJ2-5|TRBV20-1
SAKRQGFQETQY
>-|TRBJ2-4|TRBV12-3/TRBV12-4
ASSTVFGRGALTLAKNIQY
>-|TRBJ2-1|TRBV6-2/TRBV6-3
ASSYTVGEQF
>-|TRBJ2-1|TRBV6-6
ASSYSSAGTSYNEQF
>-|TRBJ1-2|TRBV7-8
ASSLGLAGLST
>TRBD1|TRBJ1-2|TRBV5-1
ASSTTGGHYGYT
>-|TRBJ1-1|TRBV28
ASRQVPSEAF
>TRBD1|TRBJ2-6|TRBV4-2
ASSQEASTGGAGANVLT
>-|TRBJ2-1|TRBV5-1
ASSLTGSPYNEQF
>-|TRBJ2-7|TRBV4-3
ASSQDPRGYNEQY
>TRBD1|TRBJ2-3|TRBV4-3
ASSANGQGPDTQY
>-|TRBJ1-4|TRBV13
ASSLAGARPNEKLF
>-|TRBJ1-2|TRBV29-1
SVEVQGLFNYGYT
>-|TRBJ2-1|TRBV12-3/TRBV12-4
ASSSVEWTRRFHEQF
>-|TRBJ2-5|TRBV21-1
ASSDSQRAITKETQY
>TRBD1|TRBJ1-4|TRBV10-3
AIRPGQLKLGEKLF
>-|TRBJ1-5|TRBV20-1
SARDLAAGNQPQH
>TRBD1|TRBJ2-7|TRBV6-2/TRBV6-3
ASSSTGLEQY